Following are 21 T cell receptor beta chains from one sample sequenced in a study of CD8+ T cells in alopecia areata. Sequencing relied on a cDNA template that was reverse transcribed from extracted RNA. Here immunoSEQ multiplex PCR was the method, and the copy in TCRdb shows in-frame clones only, minus some. Of tens of thousands of clones listed, roughly 28% are singletons. Treatment defined: oral pan-JAK inhibitor, 5-10 mg twice daily. Sequencing used CD8+ T cells sorted from blood, obtained at week 4, from a patient treated with tofacitinib. All receptors come from a human donor with alopecia areata.

The CDR3 protein is CSVVVRAYEQYF. The CDR3 DNA follows: TGCAGCGTTGTAGTCAGGGCCTACGAGCAGTACTTC. The chain joins TRBV29-1 to TRBJ2-5, with D tentatively TRBD1 (5 bases). The DNA matches TRBJ2-7 better at its end, which makes the J call doubtful. Germline V CDR1 and CDR2: SQVTM, ANQGSEA. The CDR3 has 12 amino acids.

This clone was seen a few times. This chain uses TRBV7-9 with TRBJ2-4, with 10 nucleotides matching TRBD2. Germline V CDR1 and CDR2: SEHNR, FQNEAQ (reference sequence). V lost 8 bases and J lost 11; bases outside the gene matches: 6. The CDR3 consists of 12 residues. In nucleotides, the CDR3 is TGTGCCAGCGTCTCTAGCGGGAGTTTTCAGTACTTC. Residues: CASVSSGSFQYF.

This clone was seen repeatedly, ten times or more. The genes are TRBV6-5 and TRBJ1-1; D remains unclear. Trimming cost V 0 bases and J 6 bases, with 11 bases left between them. Germline CDR1 and CDR2: MNHEY and SVGAGI. The CDR3 has 14 amino acids. The CDR3 DNA reads as TGTGCCAGCAGTTACTCGATGGCGAGGGCTGAAGCTTTCTTT. Amino acids: CASSYSMARAEAFF.

This clone has only a few counts. The rearrangement joins TRBV4-1 to TRBJ1-5; D is undetermined. CDR1 MGHRA and CDR2 YSYEKL come from the germline V gene. Deletions cut 1 base from V and 3 bases from J, with 4 bases between. This CDR3 has 13 residues. CDR3 in amino acids: CASSQAANQPQHF. In nucleotides, the CDR3 is TGCGCCAGCAGCCAAGCGGCCAATCAGCCCCAGCATTTT.

This clone has only a few counts. The rearrangement joins TRBV4-3 to TRBJ2-7, with D perhaps TRBD2 (6 bases). Trimming shortened V by 4 bases and J by 3 bases, and 13 bases separated the two germline ends. The CDR3 extends over 14 amino acids. Germline loops: CDR1 LGHNA, CDR2 YSLEER. As DNA, the CDR3 is TGCGCCAGCAGCCCAGGTATGGGGGGCTACGAGCAGTACTTC. It codes for CASSPGMGGYEQYF.

The gene calls are TRBV7-9 and TRBJ2-5; D is possibly TRBD1 (5 bases). The V end lost 0 bases, the J end lost 1 base, and 6 bases lay between the germline ends. The V gene's germline CDR1 is SEHNR and CDR2 FQNEAQ (reference sequence). The CDR3 has 14 residues. This chain's CDR3 is CASSLARAQETQYF. The CDR3 bases are TGTGCCAGCAGCTTAGCCAGGGCCCAAGAGACCCAGTACTTC.

This clone was detected only a few times. This sequence joins TRBV5-1 and TRBJ2-1; D gene unclear. The CDR3 covers 15 residues. Trimming pared 7 bases from V and 5 bases from J, leaving 19 bases between. The germline V gene encodes CDR1 SGHRS and CDR2 YFSETQ. The chain's CDR3 is CASAPYTATNNEQFF. The CDR3 DNA follows: TGCGCCAGCGCCCCCTACACGGCTACTAACAATGAGCAGTTCTTC.

The chain carries TRBV11-2 and TRBJ2-7; TRBD1 or TRBD2 may be the D gene (5 bases each). There are 12 residues in the CDR3. In germline, CDR1 is SGHAT, CDR2 FQNNGV. Trimming removed 7 bases at V and 9 bases at J, with 16 bases between. CDR3 in DNA: TGTGCCAGCACCGAGGGGTCCGCACGGCAGTACTTC. Protein sequence: CASTEGSARQYF.

This clone came up a few times. This rearrangement joins TRBV11-2 to TRBJ2-2; D is possibly TRBD1 (5 bases). Germline-derived CDR1 and CDR2 are SGHAT and FQNNGV. The CDR3 loop spans 12 amino acids. V lost 4 bases, J lost 8 bases, and 8 bases lay in between. CDR3 DNA: TGTGCCAGCAGCTCGTACAGGGGGGAGCTGTTTTTT. It codes for CASSSYRGELFF.

V is TRBV29-1 and J is TRBJ2-2; D gene ambiguous. CDR1 SQVTM and CDR2 ANQGSEA come from the germline V gene. V was shortened by 6 bases and J by 4 bases, with 6 bases between the two germline ends. There are 11 residues in the CDR3. The CDR3, as DNA: TGCAGCGTCCCGGCCACCGGGGAGCTGTTTTTT. It translates to CSVPATGELFF.

J is TRBJ2-7 and V is TRBV7-9; a possible D gene is TRBD2 (6 bases). Looked up from germline, CDR1 is SEHNR and CDR2 is FQNEAQ (reference sequence). There are 13 residues in the CDR3. Trimming cost V 5 bases and J 4 bases, with 12 bases left between them. The CDR3 DNA reads as TGTGCCAGCAGCCCCGGCGGGACTTACGAGCAGTACTTC. Translating it yields CASSPGGTYEQYF.

J is TRBJ1-1 and V is TRBV29-1, with unresolved D. The CDR3 loop spans 12 amino acids. V lost 3 bases to trimming and J lost 7 bases, with 12 bases between them. Germline V lookup: CDR1 SQVTM, CDR2 ANQGSEA. CDR3: CSVDIISGEAFF. Written as DNA, the CDR3 is TGCAGCGTTGATATAATTTCCGGTGAAGCTTTCTTT.

V gene TRBV18 combines with J gene TRBJ2-7, with 10 bases identical to TRBD2. The germline V gene has CDR1 KGHSH and CDR2 LQKENI. The CDR3 has 14 amino acids. J was trimmed by 1 base and V by 3 bases; bases with no gene match: 0. CDR3 in amino acids: CASSPSGRSYEQYF. The DNA for the CDR3 is TGTGCCAGCTCACCTAGCGGGAGGTCCTACGAGCAGTACTTC.

This clone has only one observation. The rearrangement joins TRBV29-1 to TRBJ1-2; 9 bases fit TRBD1. Germline V gene lookup returns CDR1 SQVTM and CDR2 ANQGSEA. V gave up 6 bases and J gave up 4 bases; unmatched junction bases: 9. The CDR3 sequence is 14 residues long. CDR3 nucleotides: TGCAGCGTGGCCGGGACAGGGAATCCCTATGGCTACACCTTC. Encoded protein: CSVAGTGNPYGYTF. Combining the CDR3 with reference TRBV29-1 and TRBJ1-2 gives the whole variable domain SAVISQKPSRDICQRGTSLTIQCQVDSQVTMMFWYRQQPGQSLTLIATANQGSEATYESGFVIDKFPISRPNLTFSTLTVSNMSPEDSSIYLCSVAGTGNPYGYTFGSGTRLTVV.

The V and J genes are TRBV6-6 and TRBJ2-7; D may be TRBD2 (5 bases). V lost 2 bases to trimming and J lost 2 bases, with 7 bases between them. Germline V gene sequence: CDR1 MNHNY, CDR2 SVGAGI (reference sequence). This CDR3 is built from 13 residues. The CDR3 coding sequence is TGTGCCAGCAGTTACAAACTAGCCTACGAGCAGTACTTC. Translating it yields CASSYKLAYEQYF.

The chain uses TRBV6-5 and TRBJ2-7, with D unclear. The CDR3 covers 13 residues. Germline loops: CDR1 MNHEY, CDR2 SVGAGI. V was trimmed by 9 bases and J by 1 base, leaving 13 bases between them. This CDR3 is CASSLEESYEQYF. For the CDR3, the DNA is TGTGCCAGTTCCCTCGAGGAATCCTACGAGCAGTACTTC.

This clone was observed a handful of times. The chain has TRBV19 and TRBJ1-1; D is perhaps TRBD1 (5 bases). This CDR3 spans 14 amino acids. V lost 5 bases and J lost 3, with 13 bases in between. In germline, CDR1 is LNHDA, CDR2 SQIVND (reference sequence). As DNA, the CDR3 is TGTGCCAGTAGTCCCCGGTGGGGCGACACTGAAGCTTTCTTT. Translating it yields CASSPRWGDTEAFF.

This clone was detected only once. The chain links TRBV7-8 to TRBJ1-2; D gene uncertain. CDR3 size: 14 residues. The ends were cut back, 2 bases at V and 2 bases at J, with 9 bases in the middle. Germline CDR1 SGHVS, CDR2 FQNEAQ. The CDR3: CASSLREANYGYTF. CDR3 nucleotides: TGTGCCAGCAGCTTACGGGAAGCCAACTATGGCTACACCTTC.

The rearrangement uses TRBV29-1 and TRBJ2-3; D is unresolved. V shed 6 bases and J shed 1 base, with 17 bases lying between them. Germline-derived CDR1 and CDR2 are SQVTM and ANQGSEA. This CDR3 comprises 15 residues. The CDR3 spells CSVPKTQTRTDTQYF. DNA of the CDR3: TGCAGCGTCCCCAAGACCCAGACCCGCACAGATACGCAGTATTTT.

In its sample, this clone was seen a few times. The chain is built from TRBV30 and TRBJ2-7; D may correspond to TRBD1 or TRBD2 (5 bases each). The CDR3 extends over 11 amino acids. The V and J ends lost 5 bases and 6 bases respectively, with 11 bases between them. Germline values: CDR1 GTSNPN, CDR2 SVGIG (reference sequence). CDR3 sequence (DNA): TGTGCCTGGGGAACTGGGGGCGAGCAGTACTTC. Encoded protein: CAWGTGGEQYF.

This clone occurred a few times. The rearrangement links TRBV7-9 to TRBJ2-2, with 7 positions matching TRBD2. Germline loops: CDR1 SEHNR, CDR2 FQNEAQ (reference sequence). The CDR3 runs 14 residues. J lost 4 bases, V lost 3 bases, and 2 bases had no gene match. In nucleotides, the CDR3 is TGTGCCAGCAGCTTGACTAGCAGCACCGGGGAGCTGTTTTTT. Protein sequence: CASSLTSSTGELFF. Full variable domain (remainder filled in from reference TRBV7-9 and TRBJ2-2): DTGVSQNPRHKITKRGQNVTFRCDPISEHNRLYWYRQTLGQGPEFLTYFQNEAQLEKSRLLSDRFSAERPKGSFSTLEIQRTEQGDSAMYLCASSLTSSTGELFFGEGSRLTVL.